The 18 T cell receptor beta chains below come from one sample, sequenced in a study of blood T cell repertoires in COVID-19. Method: immunoSEQ multiplex PCR; TCRdb's copy keeps in-frame clones and lacks some. The profile covers under 250,000 clones, with less than 90% appearing a single time and approximately 2.6% taken by the ten largest. The material sequenced was peripheral blood. The source of these receptors is a woman aged 70-85 years with active or convalescent COVID-19.

The chain combines TRBV28 with TRBJ2-5, with D tentatively TRBD2 (6 bases). Germline loops: CDR1 MDHEN, CDR2 SYDVKM. Between the trimmed V and J ends, which lost 8 bases and 4 bases, there was a span of 17 bases. The CDR3 extends over 14 amino acids. Here the CDR3 reads CASGDSGIVETQYF. CDR3 bases: TGTGCCAGCGGGGACTCGGGAATTGTAGAGACCCAGTACTTC. The variable domain in full, with the rest retrieved from reference TRBV28 and TRBJ2-5, is DVKVTQSSRYLVKRTGEKVFLECVQDMDHENMFWYRQDPGLGLRLIYFSYDVKMKEKGDIPEGYSVSREKKERFSLILESASTNQTSMYLCASGDSGIVETQYFGPGTRLLVL.

The chain couples TRBV2 to TRBJ1-2; TRBD1 agrees at 7 bases. Germline V CDR1 and CDR2: SNHLY, FYNNEI. V lost 0 bases and J lost 4; bases outside the gene matches: 5. This CDR3 is built from 15 residues. In DNA, the CDR3 is TGTGCCAGCAGTGAAGCGCTTCAGGGGGGCTATGGCTACACCTTC. This sequence encodes CASSEALQGGYGYTF.

The V and J genes are TRBV6-5 and TRBJ2-7; 10 bases are shared with TRBD2. This CDR3 region has 15 residues. Germline CDR1 MNHEY, CDR2 SVGAGI. With V trimmed by 0 bases and J by 3 bases, 2 bases remained unmatched. The CDR3 sequence is CASSYSTSGYYEQYF. DNA for the CDR3: TGTGCCAGCAGTTACTCGACTAGCGGGTACTACGAGCAGTACTTC.

This sequence joins TRBV6-5 and TRBJ2-1, with D possibly matching TRBD2 (6 bases). Germline V gives CDR1 MNHEY, CDR2 SVGAGI. The V end lost 7 bases, the J end lost 9 bases, and 19 bases lay between the germline ends. This CDR3 has 14 amino acids. The CDR3 protein is CASTSAFSNGEQFF. DNA of the CDR3: TGTGCCAGCACTAGCGCCTTCAGCAACGGTGAGCAGTTCTTC.

The chain employs TRBV19 and TRBJ1-5, with 8 bases that match TRBD1. This CDR3 comprises 15 residues. The ends lost 5 bases at V and 4 bases at J; junction bases unmatched: 7. Per germline, CDR1 LNHDA and CDR2 SQIVND (reference sequence). This chain's CDR3 is CASSRDRFRNQPQHF. For the CDR3, the DNA is TGTGCCAGTAGTCGGGACAGGTTTCGGAATCAGCCCCAGCATTTT. Variable domain in full (rest from reference TRBV19 and TRBJ1-5): DGGITQSPKYLFRKEGQNVTLSCEQNLNHDAMYWYRQDPGQGLRLIYYSQIVNDFQKGDIAEGYSVSREKKESFPLTVTSAQKNPTAFYLCASSRDRFRNQPQHFGDGTRLSIL.

This clone showed up just once. The chain combines TRBV6-5 with TRBJ1-1; TRBD1 is a possible D gene (5 bases). V was clipped by 4 bases and J by 3 bases, with 12 bases between them. Germline CDR1 and CDR2: MNHEY and SVGAGI. The CDR3 is 14 amino acids. The CDR3 nucleotides are TGTGCCAGCAGTTGGGGGGGGAGAGACACTGAAGCTTTCTTT. Translating gives CASSWGGRDTEAFF.

V usage is TRBV5-4 and J usage is TRBJ1-4, with 8 bases fitting TRBD1. Germline V gives CDR1 SGHNT, CDR2 YYREEE (reference sequence). The CDR3 runs to 14 residues. Losses at the gene ends were 4 bases for V and 5 bases for J; bases not matched to a gene: 4. DNA of the CDR3: TGTGCCAGCAGCCCCGGGACAGGCAATGAAAAACTGTTTTTT. It yields the protein CASSPGTGNEKLFF.

The chain employs TRBV11-2 and TRBJ2-5, with TRBD2 identical over 8 bases. The V gene end was trimmed by 4 bases and the J gene end by 4 bases; junction bases not matched to a gene: 17. This CDR3 comprises 18 residues. CDR1 and CDR2 from the germline V gene are SGHAT and FQNNGV. The CDR3 DNA reads TGTGCCAGCAGCTGGCCCCAGCCACTAGCGGCCGGAGGAGAGACCCAGTACTTC. Its translation is CASSWPQPLAAGGETQYF.

The rearrangement links TRBV4-2 to TRBJ1-4, with D perhaps TRBD1 (5 bases). With 1 base removed from V and 8 bases from J, the gap between germline ends came to 17 bases. CDR3 length: 16 residues. Germline V gene sequence: CDR1 LGHNA, CDR2 YNFKEQ. The CDR3 here is CASSQVLRGEGEKLFF. The DNA for the CDR3 is TGTGCCAGCAGCCAAGTCCTACGGGGGGAAGGAGAAAAACTGTTTTTT.

The CDR3 sequence: CASSPLLVMGEQFF. CDR3 nucleotide sequence: TGTGCCAGCAGCCCCCTCCTAGTGATGGGTGAGCAGTTCTTC. The V and J genes are TRBV11-2 and TRBJ2-1; D is uncertain. CDR1 and CDR2 (germline): SGHAT, FQNNGV. Trimming took off 5 bases at V and 9 bases at J, with 17 bases between the two ends. The CDR3 consists of 14 residues.

The V call is TRBV5-1, the J call TRBJ2-3; no clear D gene. Per germline, CDR1 SGHRS and CDR2 YFSETQ. V lost 4 bases and J lost 2, with 11 bases in between. There are 14 residues in the CDR3. The CDR3 loop reads CASSPRQFTDTQYF. DNA for the CDR3: TGCGCCAGCAGCCCCCGCCAGTTCACAGATACGCAGTATTTT.

The rearrangement joins TRBV19 to TRBJ1-1, with D unclear. Germline V gene data show CDR1 as LNHDA and CDR2 as SQIVND (reference sequence). The CDR3 contains 12 residues. V was cut by 1 base and J by 6 bases, with 6 bases left in between. In DNA, the CDR3 is TGTGCCAGTAGTATAGGGAGGGCTGAAGCTTTCTTT. It codes for CASSIGRAEAFF.

Turning to this clone: Sequence at one end of the junction differs from germline and may be a read error. The chain couples TRBV5-1 to TRBJ2-2; TRBD2 agrees at 11 bases. Germline values: CDR1 SGHRS, CDR2 YFSETQ. This CDR3 comprises 18 residues. DNA of the CDR3: TGCGCCCGCAGCCGGGGGCTAGCGGGGGGAATAAACACCGGGGAGCTGTTTTTT. This translates into CARSRGLAGGINTGELFF. Combining the CDR3 with reference TRBV5-1 and TRBJ2-2 gives the whole variable domain KAGVTQTPRYLIKTRGQQVTLSCSPISGHRSVSWYQQTPGQGLQFLFEYFSETQRNKGNFPGRFSGRQFSNSRSEMNVSTLELGDSALYLCARSRGLAGGINTGELFFGEGSRLTVL.

A few counts support this clone. The chain couples TRBV19 to TRBJ1-3; tentatively, D is TRBD1 (6 bases). The CDR3 totals 14 residues. Deletions cut 7 bases from V and 2 bases from J, with 12 bases between. Germline lookup yields CDR1 LNHDA and CDR2 SQIVND (reference sequence). The CDR3 loop reads CASNTGSAGNTIYF. The DNA of the CDR3 is TGTGCCAGTAATACAGGGTCCGCTGGAAACACCATATATTTT.

The genes are TRBV7-9 and TRBJ1-2; tentative D call: TRBD1 (5 bases). CDR1 and CDR2 from the germline V gene are SEHNR and FQNEAQ (reference sequence). The V end was cut by 3 bases, the J end by 8 bases, with 13 bases between. CDR3 size: 13 residues. CDR3 bases: TGTGCCAGCAGCTTCTCAGGGTGGTTGGGCTACACCTTC. The encoded protein is CASSFSGWLGYTF.

The V gene is TRBV27, the J gene TRBJ2-5, with 9 positions matching TRBD1. This CDR3 contains 15 residues. V shed 2 bases and J 5 bases; nucleotides not matched to a gene: 6. Per germline, CDR1 MNHEY and CDR2 SMNVEV (reference sequence). CDR3 amino acids: CASSLRQGVGETQYF. The CDR3 DNA sequence: TGTGCCAGCAGTTTACGACAGGGGGTTGGGGAGACCCAGTACTTC.

The rearrangement links TRBV3-1 (or the pseudogene TRBV3-2) to TRBJ2-5, with TRBD2 identical over 15 bases. The CDR3 runs to 17 residues. Germline V gene sequence: CDR1 LGHDT, CDR2 YNNKEL (reference sequence). The trim removed 4 bases at V and 7 bases at J, leaving 10 bases unmatched. For the CDR3, the DNA is TGTGCCAGCAGCCCCCGGACTAGCGGGGGGGGAGAGGGGACCCAGTACTTC. Its translation: CASSPRTSGGGEGTQYF.

The V gene is TRBV18, the J gene TRBJ2-5; D might be TRBD1 (6 bases). V lost 3 bases and J 0 bases, leaving 11 bases between the germline ends. CDR3 length: 15 amino acids. Per the germline V gene, CDR1 is KGHSH and CDR2 is LQKENI. In nucleotides, the CDR3 is TGTGCCAGCTCACCGAGGACAGCAAACCAAGAGACCCAGTACTTC. Its translation: CASSPRTANQETQYF.